The 6 T cell receptor beta chains below all came from one sample that was sequenced in a study of cytomegalovirus exposure and HLA in healthy donors (TCRdb year 2017). The library was made by the immunoSEQ multiplex PCR assay. For the multiplex PCR, a mixture combining 60 forward primers for TCR Vbeta segments and 13 reverse primers for TCR Jbeta segments was used. Here the immuneACCESS table is served through TCRdb, limited to in-frame sequences with V and J called. Missing clones are a known gap in these copies; in checked studies unresolved V genes cover under half, and the rest lacks a known reason. A total of roughly 100,000 clones appear in this sample, 77% of them only once. 9.6% of the sample is in the top ten clones. The sequenced material came from PBMCs. Receptors were obtained from a male donor in good health and CMV-seropositive.

The chain links TRBV28 to TRBJ2-7; the match to TRBD2 covers 10 bases. Germline-derived CDR1 and CDR2 are MDHEN and SYDVKM. This CDR3 is built from 14 residues. Trimming removed 2 bases from V and 13 bases from J; junction bases left unmatched: 11. As DNA, the CDR3 is TGTGCCAGCAGTTTAAGGGCAGCCCGGACTAGCGGTTACTTC. This translates into CASSLRAARTSGYF. Variable domain in full (rest from reference TRBV28 and TRBJ2-7): DVKVTQSSRYLVKRTGEKVFLECVQDMDHENMFWYRQDPGLGLRLIYFSYDVKMKEKGDIPEGYSVSREKKERFSLILESASTNQTSMYLCASSLRAARTSGYFGPGTRLTVT.

Comments on this clone: A junction boundary mismatches the germline segment, possibly from a read error. The chain has TRBV10-1 and TRBJ1-1, with TRBD1 as a possible D gene (6 bases). The germline V gene has CDR1 WNHNN and CDR2 SYGVQD (reference sequence). The CDR3 is made up of 18 amino acids. The DNA for the CDR3 is TGTCCCACCAAAAAAGTAATAGGGGGGGTCAATACGGACACTGAAGCTTTCTTT. Residues: CPTKKVIGGVNTDTEAFF.

The rearrangement links TRBV7-9 to TRBJ2-1; TRBD2 matches at 8 bases. V gave up 3 bases and J gave up 4 bases; unmatched junction bases: 2. Germline CDR1 SEHNR, CDR2 FQNEAQ (reference sequence). CDR3 length: 14 residues. DNA for the CDR3: TGTGCCAGCAGCTTCGCGGGAGGATACAATGAGCAGTTCTTC. Translation gives CASSFAGGYNEQFF.

The chain employs TRBV10-3 and TRBJ1-6; D remains ambiguous. Germline assignment: CDR1 ENHRY and CDR2 SYGVKD. Deletions cut 10 bases from V and 5 bases from J, with 12 bases between. CDR3 size: 13 residues. The CDR3 bases are TGTGCCACCCGAGGGCAGAATAATTCACCCCTCCACTTT. This encodes CATRGQNNSPLHF.

In this sample, this clone turned up a few times. The V and J genes are TRBV4-2 and TRBJ2-7, with 9 bases lining up with TRBD2. Losses at the gene ends were 1 base for V and 0 bases for J; bases not matched to a gene: 22. CDR1 LGHNA and CDR2 YNFKEQ come from the germline V gene. This CDR3 spans 22 amino acids. CDR3 DNA: TGTGCCAGCAGCCAAGTGTTCGCTACAGGTCCCCAGACTAGCGGACCCTCCTACGAGCAGTACTTC. This sequence encodes CASSQVFATGPQTSGPSYEQYF.

The J gene is TRBJ2-7, the V gene TRBV19, with a weak D call TRBD2 (6 bases). The V end lost 3 bases, the J end lost 0 bases, and 9 bases lay between the germline ends. CDR3 length: 14 residues. Germline values: CDR1 LNHDA, CDR2 SQIVND (reference sequence). The CDR3 DNA follows: TGTGCCAGTAGTATCCGGGAGAACTCCTACGAGCAGTACTTC. Protein sequence: CASSIRENSYEQYF.